Sequencing of this T cell receptor (beta chain) was carried out in a study of PD-L1 blockade in urothelial cancer. Study-level background: Each patient had 0 to 3 earlier chemotherapy regimens. At 3 weeks (second dose) and 6 weeks after starting treatment, blood was analyzed.

Germline V gene data show CDR1 as SGHRS and CDR2 as YFSETQ. J lost 3 bases, V lost 0 bases, and 5 bases had no gene match. CDR3 length equals 17 residues. Time point denoted: pretreatment peripheral blood. Patients suffered from locally advanced or metastatic urothelial carcinoma. All patients handed over anywhere from 1 to 8 samples, pretreatment and on-treatment. The repertoire was sequenced with immunoSEQ multiplex PCR; TCRdb's copy has only in-frame clones and lacks some. The data hold just over 50,000 clones, with about three quarters observed a single time. Sequencing was performed on PBMCs, taken around atezolizumab (anti-PD-L1) treatment. This chain connects TRBV5-1 to TRBJ2-3; TRBD2 aligns across 12 bases. The sequence was obtained from a man aged 65-85 years with urothelial cancer. CDR3 region: CASSLGLAGGPTDTQYF. The CDR3, as DNA: TGCGCCAGCAGCTTGGGCCTAGCGGGAGGGCCGACAGATACGCAGTATTTT. Together with reference TRBV5-1 and TRBJ2-3, the CDR3 gives the full variable domain: KAGVTQTPRYLIKTRGQQVTLSCSPISGHRSVSWYQQTPGQGLQFLFEYFSETQRNKGNFPGRFSGRQFSNSRSEMNVSTLELGDSALYLCASSLGLAGGPTDTQYFGPGTRLTVL.